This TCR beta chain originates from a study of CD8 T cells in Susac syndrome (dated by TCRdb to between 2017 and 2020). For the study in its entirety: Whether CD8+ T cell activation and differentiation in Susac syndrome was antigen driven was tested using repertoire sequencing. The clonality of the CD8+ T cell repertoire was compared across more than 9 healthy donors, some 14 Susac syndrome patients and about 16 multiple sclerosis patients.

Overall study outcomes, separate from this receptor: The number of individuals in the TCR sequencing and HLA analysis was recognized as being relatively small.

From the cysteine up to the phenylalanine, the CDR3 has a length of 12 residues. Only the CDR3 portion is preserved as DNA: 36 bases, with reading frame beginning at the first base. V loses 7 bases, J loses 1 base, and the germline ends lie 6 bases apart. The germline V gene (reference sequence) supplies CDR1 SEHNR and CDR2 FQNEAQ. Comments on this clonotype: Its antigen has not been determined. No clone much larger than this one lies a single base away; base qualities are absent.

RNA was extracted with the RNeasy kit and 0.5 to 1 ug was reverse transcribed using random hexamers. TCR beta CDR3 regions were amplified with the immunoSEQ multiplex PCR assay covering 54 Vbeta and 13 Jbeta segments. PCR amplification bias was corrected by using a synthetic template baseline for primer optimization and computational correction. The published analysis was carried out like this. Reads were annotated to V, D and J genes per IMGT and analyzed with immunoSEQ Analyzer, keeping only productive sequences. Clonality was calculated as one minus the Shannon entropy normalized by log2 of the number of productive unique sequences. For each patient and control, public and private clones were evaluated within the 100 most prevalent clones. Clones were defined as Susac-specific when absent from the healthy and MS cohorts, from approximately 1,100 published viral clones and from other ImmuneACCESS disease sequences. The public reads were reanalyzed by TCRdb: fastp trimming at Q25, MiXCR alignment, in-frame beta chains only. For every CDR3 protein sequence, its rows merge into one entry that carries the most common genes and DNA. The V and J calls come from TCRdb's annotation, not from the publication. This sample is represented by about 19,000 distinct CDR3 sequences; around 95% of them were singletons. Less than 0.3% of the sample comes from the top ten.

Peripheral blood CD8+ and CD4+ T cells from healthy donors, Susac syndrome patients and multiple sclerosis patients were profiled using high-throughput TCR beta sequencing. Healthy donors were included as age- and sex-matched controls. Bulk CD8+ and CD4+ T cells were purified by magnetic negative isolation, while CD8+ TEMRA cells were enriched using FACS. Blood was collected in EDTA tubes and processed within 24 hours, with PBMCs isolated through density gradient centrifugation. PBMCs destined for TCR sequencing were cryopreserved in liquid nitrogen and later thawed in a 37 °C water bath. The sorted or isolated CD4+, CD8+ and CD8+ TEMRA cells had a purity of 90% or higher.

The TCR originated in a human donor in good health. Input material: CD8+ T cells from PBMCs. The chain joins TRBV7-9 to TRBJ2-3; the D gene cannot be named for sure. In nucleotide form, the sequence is TGTGCCAGCAACTTCGGCACAGATACGCAGTATTTT. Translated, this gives CASNFGTDTQYF.